The 31 T cell receptor beta chains in this list originate from one sample, sequenced in a study of T cell clusters in autoimmune cytopenias. Some 34,000 genome equivalents of blood DNA were amplified for TRB. Multiplex touch-down PCR amplified TRB using TRB-A and TRB-B pools in one tube. Reanalyzing the multiplex PCR reads, TCRdb keeps one entry per CDR3 protein, without DNA. The listing records 9,500 to 15,000 distinct CDR3 sequences. This sample also appeared in a second study, on T cell repertoires in aging, cancer and after chemotherapy.

Sequencing was carried out using peripheral blood. All receptors derive from a human donor in good health.

The J gene is TRBJ2-3, the V gene TRBV7-2; TCRdb picks TRBD1, but there is no DNA to check that call. Germline CDR1 and CDR2: SGHTA and FQGNSA. The CDR3 has 18 amino acids. The CDR3 protein is CASSPTPFPGGGTDTQYF.

This clonotype is classed as medium-sized (0.01 to 0.1%) by frequency. CDR3 residues: CASSHIGGNYGYTF. The chain recombines TRBV7-9 with TRBJ1-2. The CDR3 covers 14 residues. Germline-derived CDR1 and CDR2 are SEHNR and FQNEAQ (reference sequence).

The CDR3 is CASSLELAVVRGNTGELFF. The gene calls are TRBV7-2 and TRBJ2-2; the TCRdb call, TRBD1, lacks DNA for checking. The CDR3 loop spans 19 amino acids. Germline V gene sequence: CDR1 SGHTA, CDR2 FQGNSA.

The genes are TRBV7-9 and TRBJ2-7; with no DNA, the TCRdb D assignment of TRBD1 cannot be verified. The length of the CDR3 is 15 residues. Germline V gene sequence: CDR1 SEHNR, CDR2 FQNEAQ (reference sequence). This chain's CDR3 is CASSKNRGGAYEQYF.

The chain recombines TRBV12-3 or TRBV12-4 with TRBJ2-6. The CDR3 is 12 residues long. This CDR3 reads CAQGTGANVLTF.

According to its frequency, this clonotype is medium-sized. CDR3 sequence reads: CASSISSRWGYEQYF. This chain joins TRBV19 and TRBJ2-7; TCRdb picks TRBD2, but there is no DNA to check that call. The germline V gene encodes CDR1 LNHDA and CDR2 SQIVND (reference sequence). The CDR3 runs 15 residues.

This clonotype is identified as medium-sized from frequency. The chain couples TRBV6-5 to TRBJ1-1. The CDR3 covers 14 residues. The germline V gene has CDR1 MNHEY and CDR2 SVGAGI. The CDR3 here is CASSHEGFGTEAFF.

CDR3 in amino acids: CASSIQPGDEQYF. This chain links TRBV5-6 with TRBJ2-7; TCRdb's assignment of TRBD1 cannot be checked, as there is no DNA. CDR3 length: 13 amino acids. In germline, CDR1 is SGHDT, CDR2 YYEEEE. The whole variable domain, filled in from reference TRBV5-6 and TRBJ2-7, reads DAGVTQSPTHLIKTRGQQVTLRCSPKSGHDTVSWYQQALGQGPQFIFQYYEEEERQRGNFPDRFSGHQFPNYSSELNVNALLLGDSALYLCASSIQPGDEQYFGPGTRLTVT.

Measured by frequency, this clonotype is medium-sized. The chain uses TRBV20-1 and TRBJ2-7. This CDR3 is 14 amino acids long. Germline V lookup: CDR1 DFQATT, CDR2 SNEGSKA (reference sequence). CDR3 amino acids: CSARDPRGSYEQYF.

The V and J genes are TRBV20-1 and TRBJ2-7. Germline V gene lookup returns CDR1 DFQATT and CDR2 SNEGSKA (reference sequence). There are 13 residues in the CDR3. CDR3 loop: CSARVGVGDEQYF.

The chain joins TRBV6-2 or TRBV6-3 to TRBJ2-3; the D gene TCRdb calls, TRBD1, cannot be checked with no DNA. The CDR3 is 16 amino acids. Germline values: CDR1 MNHEY, CDR2 SVGEGT. The CDR3 reads CASSSPQTGELDTQYF.

The chain links TRBV7-3 to TRBJ2-1; TCRdb proposes TRBD2, but this gene call is untestable without DNA. The CDR3 is 18 amino acids. Germline V lookup: CDR1 SGHTA, CDR2 FQGTGA. The CDR3: CASSLRFSPAGGPDEQFF.

This chain connects TRBV7-7 to TRBJ2-1; TCRdb proposes TRBD2, but this gene call is untestable without DNA. The CDR3 has 14 amino acids. The germline CDR1 and CDR2 sequences are SSHAT and FNYEAQ (reference sequence). CDR3 residues: CASSEGLGENEQFF.

The chain has TRBV5-5 and TRBJ2-2. The CDR3 contains 16 residues. Germline V CDR1 and CDR2: SGHKS, YYEKEE (reference sequence). CDR3 amino acids: CASSLTTLGNTGELFF.

This chain uses TRBV5-5 with TRBJ2-5. Germline V gives CDR1 SGHKS, CDR2 YYEKEE (reference sequence). The CDR3 totals 12 residues. The CDR3 region is CASSTTGETQYF.

This rearrangement joins TRBV30 to TRBJ1-5; TCRdb gives TRBD1 as the D gene, but with no DNA this cannot be confirmed. This CDR3 is built from 14 residues. Germline loops: CDR1 GTSNPN, CDR2 SVGIG (reference sequence). The CDR3: CAWSEGQGTQPQHF.

This clonotype is labeled medium-sized based on frequency. The chain uses TRBV15 and TRBJ2-7; TCRdb gives TRBD1 as the D gene, but with no DNA this cannot be confirmed. Germline V gives CDR1 LNHNV, CDR2 YYDKDF (reference sequence). The CDR3 is 15 residues long. The CDR3 reads CATSRLGTGVYEQYF.

This clonotype counts as medium-sized by frequency. V is TRBV6-2 or TRBV6-3 and J is TRBJ2-1; checking the TCRdb D call of TRBD2 is not possible without DNA. This CDR3 contains 13 residues. CDR1 is MNHEY, CDR2 SVGEGT, per germline. The CDR3 region is CASSYSETSDQFF.

This clonotype shows up as medium-sized by frequency. The gene calls are TRBV30 and TRBJ2-3; as DNA is missing, the TRBD1 call by TCRdb cannot be tested. The CDR3 runs to 13 residues. Per the germline V gene, CDR1 is GTSNPN and CDR2 is SVGIG (reference sequence). The CDR3 reads CAWSVGSGRTQYF.

The V and J genes are TRBV28 and TRBJ2-1; TCRdb's D gene call, TRBD1, goes unchecked for lack of DNA. CDR1 and CDR2 (germline): MDHEN, SYDVKM. The CDR3 has 14 residues. The CDR3 sequence: CASSPPGSYNEQFF.

CDR3: CASSLGFTNEKLFF. The chain uses TRBV5-6 and TRBJ1-4. Germline V CDR1 and CDR2: SGHDT, YYEEEE. The CDR3 consists of 14 residues.

CDR3 sequence: CASSLGGNTIYF. The chain employs TRBV12-3 or TRBV12-4 and TRBJ1-3. This CDR3 is built from 12 residues.

This clonotype shows up as medium-sized by frequency. This chain joins TRBV19 and TRBJ2-5; TCRdb indicates TRBD1, and absent DNA this call remains unverified. The V gene's germline CDR1 is LNHDA and CDR2 SQIVND (reference sequence). This CDR3 has 16 amino acids. CDR3: CASSIGATGFSETQYF.

This clonotype is labeled medium-sized based on frequency. The chain carries TRBV30 and TRBJ1-1; without DNA, the TCRdb call of TRBD1 cannot be checked. The CDR3 consists of 12 residues. Germline CDR1 GTSNPN, CDR2 SVGIG (reference sequence). The CDR3 is CAWHIRGTEAFF. The full variable domain, in which reference TRBV30 and TRBJ1-1 provide the parts outside the CDR3, is SQTIHQWPATLVQPVGSPLSLECTVEGTSNPNLYWYRQAAGRGLQLLFYSVGIGQISSEVPQNLSASRPQDRQFILSSKKLLLSDSGFYLCAWHIRGTEAFFGQGTRLTVV.

Considering frequency, this clonotype is medium-sized. The chain joins TRBV6-5 to TRBJ2-1; TCRdb names TRBD1, which stays unverified in the absence of DNA. This CDR3 has 17 residues. CDR1 MNHEY and CDR2 SVGAGI come from the germline V gene. This CDR3 is CASSRLPGASGSNAQFF.

The V call is TRBV19, the J call TRBJ1-1. CDR3 size: 18 residues. CDR1 is LNHDA and CDR2 is SQIVND in the germline V gene (reference sequence). The CDR3 sequence: CASSAVSEGGGRNTEAFF.

By frequency, this clonotype registers medium-sized. The V call is TRBV20-1, the J call TRBJ1-3. Germline loops: CDR1 DFQATT, CDR2 SNEGSKA (reference sequence). The CDR3 is 13 amino acids. The CDR3 spells CSARARILNTIYF.

J is TRBJ2-5 and V is TRBV27. Germline lookup yields CDR1 MNHEY and CDR2 SMNVEV (reference sequence). CDR3 size: 14 residues. The CDR3 spells CASSSSRYGETQYF.

The rearrangement uses TRBV5-6 and TRBJ2-5; TCRdb returns TRBD1, unconfirmable since there is no DNA. The CDR3 extends over 14 amino acids. Germline V gene data show CDR1 as SGHDT and CDR2 as YYEEEE. This CDR3 reads CASSTVRGQETQYF.

This CDR3 is CASKPGQGRTGELFF. The V gene is TRBV28, the J gene TRBJ2-2; TCRdb's assignment of TRBD1 cannot be checked, as there is no DNA. The CDR3 has 15 amino acids. In germline, CDR1 is MDHEN, CDR2 SYDVKM.

V usage is TRBV7-2 and J usage is TRBJ1-2. There are 14 residues in the CDR3. The germline gives CDR1 SGHTA, CDR2 FQGNSA. The chain's CDR3 is CASSLVSVNYGYTF. The full variable domain, completed using reference TRBV7-2 and TRBJ1-2, is GAGVSQSPSNKVTEKGKDVELRCDPISGHTALYWYRQSLGQGLEFLIYFQGNSAPDKSGLPSDRFSAERTGGSVSTLTIQRTQQEDSAVYLCASSLVSVNYGYTFGSGTRLTVV.